This T cell receptor (beta chain) was documented in a study of neurological immune-mediated disorders. For the study at large: Among the approximately 35 patients with multiple sclerosis, about 30 were relapsing-remitting, while 3 were secondary progressive.

A total of 2 million PBMCs stored at -80 degrees C provided the unsorted libraries. 5'RACE generated cDNA with 10-nucleotide random UMIs. TCRdb passed the 5' RACE reads through MiXCR, listing each CDR3 protein once. This sample has roughly 60,000 distinct CDR3 sequences, with 3% to 4% found just once. V lost 7 bases to trimming and J lost 1 base; unmatched junction nucleotides: 16. Per germline, CDR1 SGDLS and CDR2 YYNGEE. CDR3 length equals 18 residues. This clonotype is medium-sized in the sample. The sequence was obtained from a woman aged 50 to 60 with multiple sclerosis. Material: PBMCs. This chain joins TRBV9 and TRBJ2-2, with TRBD2 identical over 7 bases. The CDR3 DNA sequence: TGTGCCAGCTCGCCCCTCTTTATGGCGGGAGTGAACACCGGGGAGCTGTTTTTT. Translated: CASSPLFMAGVNTGELFF. Looking up the rest from reference TRBV9 and TRBJ2-2 gives the full variable domain: DSGVTQTPKHLITATGQRVTLRCSPRSGDLSVYWYQQSLDQGLQFLIQYYNGEERAKGNILERFSAQQFPDLHSELNLSSLELGDSALYFCASSPLFMAGVNTGELFFGEGSRLTVL.